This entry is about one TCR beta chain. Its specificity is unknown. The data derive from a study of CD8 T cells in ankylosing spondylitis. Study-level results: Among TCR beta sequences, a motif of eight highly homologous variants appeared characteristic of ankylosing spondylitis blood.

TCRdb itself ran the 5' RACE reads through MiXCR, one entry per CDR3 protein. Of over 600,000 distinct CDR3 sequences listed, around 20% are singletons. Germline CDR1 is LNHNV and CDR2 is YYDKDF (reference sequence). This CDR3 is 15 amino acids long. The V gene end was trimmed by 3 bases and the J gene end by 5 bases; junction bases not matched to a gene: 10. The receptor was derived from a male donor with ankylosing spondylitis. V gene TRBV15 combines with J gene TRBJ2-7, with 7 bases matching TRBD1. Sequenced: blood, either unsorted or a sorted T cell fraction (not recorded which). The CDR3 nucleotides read TGTGCCACCAGCAGGTTGGGGGACAGTTTTAACGAGCAGTACTTC. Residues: CATSRLGDSFNEQYF.